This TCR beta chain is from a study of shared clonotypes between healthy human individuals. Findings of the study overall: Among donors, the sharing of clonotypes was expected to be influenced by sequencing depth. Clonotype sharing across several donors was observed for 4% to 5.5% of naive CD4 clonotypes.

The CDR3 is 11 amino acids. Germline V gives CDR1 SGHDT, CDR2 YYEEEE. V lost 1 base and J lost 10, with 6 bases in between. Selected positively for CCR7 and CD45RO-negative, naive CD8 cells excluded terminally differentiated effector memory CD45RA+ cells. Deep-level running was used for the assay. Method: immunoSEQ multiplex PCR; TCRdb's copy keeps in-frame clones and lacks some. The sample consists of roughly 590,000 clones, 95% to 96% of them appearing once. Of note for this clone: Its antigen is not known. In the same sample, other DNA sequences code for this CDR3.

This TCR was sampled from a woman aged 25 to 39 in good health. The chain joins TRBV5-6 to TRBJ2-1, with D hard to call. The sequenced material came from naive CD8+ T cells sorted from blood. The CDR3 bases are TGTGCCAGCAGCTTGCTTAGGGAGCAGTTCTTC. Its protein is CASSLLREQFF.